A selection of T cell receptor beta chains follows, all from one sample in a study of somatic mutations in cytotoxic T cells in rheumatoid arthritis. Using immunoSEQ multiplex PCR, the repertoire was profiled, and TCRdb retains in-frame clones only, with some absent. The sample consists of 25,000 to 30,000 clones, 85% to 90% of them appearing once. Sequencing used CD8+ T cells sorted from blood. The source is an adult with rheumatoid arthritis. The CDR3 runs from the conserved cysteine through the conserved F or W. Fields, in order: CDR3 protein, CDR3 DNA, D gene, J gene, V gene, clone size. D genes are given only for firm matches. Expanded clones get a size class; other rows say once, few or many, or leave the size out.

CASSPLGGTDSYEQYF | TGTGCCAGCAGTCCTCTAGGGGGGACAGACTCTTACGAGCAGTACTTC | . | TRBJ2-7 | TRBV7-3 | .
CARSVHGGPAGYTF | TGTGCCAGAAGCGTTCACGGGGGCCCAGCAGGCTACACCTTC | . | TRBJ1-2 | TRBV5-3 | .
CASSLALAGGTYEQYF | TGCGCCAGCAGCTTGGCGCTAGCGGGGGGAACCTACGAGCAGTACTTC | TRBD2 | TRBJ2-7 | TRBV5-1 | .
CASSPRGSGYTF | TGTGCCAGCAGCCCCCGGGGGAGCGGCTACACCTTC | . | TRBJ1-2 | TRBV7-9 | few
CASREKITPDTQYF | TGTGCCAGCAGAGAGAAAATCACCCCAGATACGCAGTATTTT | . | TRBJ2-3 | TRBV2 | .
CASRRAFLTYEQYF | TGTGCCAGCAGACGAGCATTTTTAACCTACGAGCAGTACTTC | . | TRBJ2-7 | TRBV27 | few
CASSSGQLLNEQFF | TGTGCCAGCAGCTCGGGACAGCTTCTCAATGAGCAGTTCTTC | TRBD1 | TRBJ2-1 | TRBV5-8 | once
CAILLWGTSGSSDTQYF | TGTGCCATCCTCTTGTGGGGAACTAGCGGGAGCTCAGATACGCAGTATTTT | TRBD2 | TRBJ2-3 | TRBV10-3 | .
CASSYGGYGYTF | TGTGCCAGCAGTTACGGGGGGTATGGCTACACCTTC | . | TRBJ1-2 | TRBV6-5 | .
CASSLAGPFYEQYF | TGTGCCAGCAGCTTAGCGGGGCCTTTCTACGAGCAGTACTTC | . | TRBJ2-7 | TRBV7-6 | .
CASSTGQGAYEQYF | TGCGCCAGCAGCACGGGACAGGGGGCGTACGAGCAGTACTTC | TRBD1 | TRBJ2-7 | TRBV5-1 | .
CAWSSVKAREQFF | TGTGCCTGGAGTTCGGTCAAAGCGCGTGAGCAGTTCTTC | . | TRBJ2-1 | TRBV30 | .
CASSSLDVQADPYEQYF | TGTGCCAGCTCATCACTGGATGTGCAGGCTGACCCGTACGAGCAGTACTTC | . | TRBJ2-7 | TRBV18 | .
CAWDRGTGSEKLFF | TGTGCCTGGGACCGAGGGACAGGGTCTGAAAAACTGTTTTTT | TRBD1 | TRBJ1-4 | TRBV30 | .
CSYGTMNTGELFF | TGCAGCTACGGGACTATGAACACCGGGGAGCTGTTTTTT | TRBD2 | TRBJ2-2 | TRBV29-1 | .
CASSQVLAGPETQYF | TGCGCCAGCAGCCAAGTTCTAGCGGGGCCGGAGACCCAGTACTTC | TRBD2 | TRBJ2-5 | TRBV4-1 | .
CSAGQGTYNEQFF | TGCAGCGCTGGACAGGGAACCTACAATGAGCAGTTCTTC | TRBD1 | TRBJ2-1 | TRBV29-1 | .
CSARETDYTF | TGCAGTGCTAGAGAGACCGACTACACCTTC | . | TRBJ1-2 | TRBV20-1 | .
CASSDDITVMNTEAFF | TGTGCCAGCAGTGACGATATAACAGTAATGAACACTGAAGCTTTCTTT | . | TRBJ1-1 | TRBV6-1 | once
CASSLHGQSSYEQYF | TGTGCCAGCAGCCTTCACGGACAGTCATCCTACGAGCAGTACTTC | . | TRBJ2-7 | TRBV5-4 | .
CASSLGFRRWDNEKLFF | TGTGCCAGCAGCTTGGGGTTCAGGAGGTGGGATAATGAAAAACTGTTTTTT | . | TRBJ1-4 | TRBV5-6 | .
CASSLLLAGGYEQYF | TGTGCCAGCAGCTTGCTGCTAGCGGGGGGTTACGAGCAGTACTTC | TRBD2 | TRBJ2-7 | TRBV5-6 | .